The 3 T cell receptor beta chains in this list originate from one sample, sequenced in a study of blood T cell repertoires in COVID-19. Repertoires were generated with immunoSEQ multiplex PCR, while TCRdb's copy carries only in-frame clones and drops some. Altogether 140,000 or so clones are present, 88% being singletons, with the ten largest covering about 11%. The sequenced material came from peripheral blood. The source of these receptors is a man between 60 and 75 years old with active or convalescent COVID-19.

The chain combines TRBV6-5 with TRBJ2-7; TRBD2 aligns across 13 bases. The V gene's germline CDR1 is MNHEY and CDR2 SVGAGI. The CDR3 runs to 15 residues. The ends lost 6 bases at V and 5 bases at J; junction bases unmatched: 7. CDR3 coding DNA: TGTGCCAGCAGCAGAGGACTAGCGGGAGTGAACGAGCAGTACTTC. Residues: CASSRGLAGVNEQYF.

This clone was seen a single time. V is TRBV5-1 and J is TRBJ1-4; D not certain. CDR3 length: 16 residues. V was clipped by 4 bases and J by 0 bases, with 13 bases between them. Germline V gene data show CDR1 as SGHRS and CDR2 as YFSETQ. The CDR3 here is CASSPAQPATNEKLFF. CDR3 coding DNA: TGCGCCAGCAGCCCGGCACAGCCTGCAACTAATGAAAAACTGTTTTTT.

V gene TRBV5-1 combines with J gene TRBJ1-1; 9 bases agree with TRBD1. Germline CDR1 SGHRS, CDR2 YFSETQ. The CDR3 spans 15 residues. The V and J ends lost 2 bases and 3 bases, in that order; junction bases with no gene match: 5. The CDR3 DNA reads TGCGCCAGCAGCTTAACAGGGGGCGTGTACACTGAAGCTTTCTTT. Its translation: CASSLTGGVYTEAFF.